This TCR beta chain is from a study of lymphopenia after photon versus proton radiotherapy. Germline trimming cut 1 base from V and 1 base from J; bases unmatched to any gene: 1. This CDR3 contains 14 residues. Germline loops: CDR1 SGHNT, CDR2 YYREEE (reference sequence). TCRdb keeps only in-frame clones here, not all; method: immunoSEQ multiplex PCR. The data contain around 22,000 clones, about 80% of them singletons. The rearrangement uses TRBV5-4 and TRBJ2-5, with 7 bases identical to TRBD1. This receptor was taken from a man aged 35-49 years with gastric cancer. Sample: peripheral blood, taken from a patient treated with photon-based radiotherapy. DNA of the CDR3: TGTGCCAGCAGCTTGACAGGGGTCCAAGAGACCCAGTACTTC. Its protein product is CASSLTGVQETQYF.